These 17 T cell receptor beta chains originate from one sample sequenced in a study of blood T cell repertoires in COVID-19. Assay: immunoSEQ multiplex PCR; the TCRdb copy retains only in-frame clones and omits some. The data hold over 55,000 clones, with approximately 86% observed a single time. The source material was peripheral blood. All receptors derive from a woman of 80 years or more with COVID-19, enrolled during active disease.

V and J are TRBV28 and TRBJ2-3; 10 bases match TRBD1. Losses at the gene ends were 4 bases for V and 10 bases for J; bases not matched to a gene: 11. The CDR3 consists of 15 residues. Per germline, CDR1 MDHEN and CDR2 SYDVKM. This chain's CDR3 is CASSSLGGQGRAQYF. CDR3 DNA sequence: TGTGCCAGCAGTTCCCTAGGGGGACAGGGGAGGGCGCAGTATTTT.

The chain is built from TRBV15 and TRBJ1-2; TRBD1 aligns across 8 bases. This CDR3 is built from 14 residues. V was clipped by 7 bases and J by 1 base; unmatched bases: 5. Germline V lookup: CDR1 LNHNV, CDR2 YYDKDF (reference sequence). CDR3 sequence: CATTQGAYNYGYTF. DNA of the CDR3: TGTGCCACCACCCAGGGGGCTTATAACTATGGCTACACCTTC. The whole variable domain, filled in from reference TRBV15 and TRBJ1-2, reads DAMVIQNPRYQVTQFGKPVTLSCSQTLNHNVMYWYQQKSSQAPKLLFHYYDKDFNNEADTPDNFQSRRPNTSFCFLDIRSPGLGDTAMYLCATTQGAYNYGYTFGSGTRLTVV.

To note about this clone: The sample contains more than one DNA sequence encoding this CDR3. The chain carries TRBV18 and TRBJ1-5; no definite D call. Trimming cost V 3 bases and J 3 bases, with 6 bases left between them. The CDR3 runs to 13 residues. Germline V lookup: CDR1 KGHSH, CDR2 LQKENI. CDR3 sequence (DNA): TGTGCCAGCTCACCCGGACTCAATCAGCCCCAGCATTTT. Translated: CASSPGLNQPQHF.

This clone was seen only once. The chain recombines TRBV11-2 with TRBJ2-2; TRBD2 matches at 8 bases. V shed 5 bases and J 10 bases; nucleotides not matched to a gene: 15. Germline CDR1 is SGHAT and CDR2 is FQNNGV. The CDR3 consists of 16 residues. This chain's CDR3 is CASSPSLRGGPEELFF. CDR3 in DNA: TGTGCCAGCAGCCCCTCTCTCCGGGGGGGGCCCGAGGAGCTGTTTTTT.

The rearrangement links TRBV6-1 to TRBJ1-2, with TRBD1 identical over 7 bases. With 3 bases clipped from V and 8 bases from J, the junction kept 12 bases outside the gene matches. The CDR3 sequence is 15 residues long. Germline V lookup: CDR1 MNHNS, CDR2 SASEGT. The CDR3 DNA sequence: TGTGCCAGCAGTGAGGCGGGACAGACCTTTAAGGGCTACACCTTC. It is translated as CASSEAGQTFKGYTF.

With respect to this clone: Relative to the germline gene, one junction end is altered; a read error may explain this. This chain uses TRBV6-5 with TRBJ2-3, with D perhaps TRBD2 (5 bases). Per germline, CDR1 MNHEY and CDR2 SVGAGI. The CDR3 spans 15 residues. CDR3 sequence reads: CASSYSGSNTDTQYF. The CDR3 DNA follows: TGTGCCAGCAGCTACTCGGGGAGCAATACAGATACGCAGTATTTT.

The chain recombines TRBV18 with TRBJ1-1; tentative D call: TRBD1 (6 bases). CDR3 length equals 13 residues. Trimming shortened V by 4 bases and J by 5 bases, and 11 bases separated the two germline ends. Germline values: CDR1 KGHSH, CDR2 LQKENI. CDR3 sequence reads: CASSQQGETEAFF. The CDR3, as DNA: TGTGCCAGCTCACAACAGGGTGAAACTGAAGCTTTCTTT.

V usage is TRBV3-1 (or the pseudogene TRBV3-2) and J usage is TRBJ1-3, with D unclear. The germline CDR1 and CDR2 sequences are LGHDT and YNNKEL (reference sequence). V was cut by 1 base and J by 1 base, with 11 bases left in between. This CDR3 is 16 amino acids long. This chain's CDR3 is CASSQGSAGSGNTIYF. The CDR3, as DNA: TGTGCCAGCAGCCAAGGTAGCGCGGGGTCTGGAAACACCATATATTTT.

V and J are TRBV30 and TRBJ1-6; 7 nucleotides line up with TRBD1. V gave up 3 bases and J gave up 6 bases; unmatched junction bases: 2. CDR1 and CDR2 from the germline V gene are GTSNPN and SVGIG (reference sequence). The CDR3 covers 13 residues. The CDR3 loop is CAWRGQSNSPLHF. CDR3 DNA sequence: TGTGCCTGGAGGGGACAGAGTAATTCACCCCTCCACTTT. The variable domain in full, with the rest retrieved from reference TRBV30 and TRBJ1-6, is SQTIHQWPATLVQPVGSPLSLECTVEGTSNPNLYWYRQAAGRGLQLLFYSVGIGQISSEVPQNLSASRPQDRQFILSSKKLLLSDSGFYLCAWRGQSNSPLHFGNGTRLTVT.

V is TRBV3-1 (or the pseudogene TRBV3-2) and J is TRBJ1-5; no clear D. CDR3 size: 13 residues. V dropped 0 bases and J dropped 4 bases, with 4 bases sitting between them. CDR1 and CDR2 from the germline V gene are LGHDT and YNNKEL (reference sequence). The CDR3 nucleotides are TGTGCCAGCAGCCAAGACCCGAATCAGCCCCAGCATTTT. Protein sequence: CASSQDPNQPQHF.

The CDR3 region is CASSIMRANYGYTF. The CDR3 coding sequence is TGTGCCAGTAGTATAATGAGAGCTAACTATGGCTACACCTTC. J is TRBJ1-2 and V is TRBV19; D gene ambiguous. The CDR3 totals 14 residues. The V end was cut by 2 bases, the J end by 0 bases, with 7 bases between. Per germline, CDR1 LNHDA and CDR2 SQIVND (reference sequence).

The V and J genes are TRBV29-1 and TRBJ2-1; the match to TRBD2 covers 7 bases. This CDR3 contains 11 residues. V shed 4 bases and J 9 bases; nucleotides not matched to a gene: 3. The V gene's germline CDR1 is SQVTM and CDR2 ANQGSEA. CDR3 sequence: CSVGLAGEQFF. CDR3 DNA sequence: TGCAGCGTTGGACTAGCTGGTGAGCAGTTCTTC.

Here the CDR3 DNA reads TGCGCCAGCAGCTTCGCAACAGGGGACGGGGAGCTGTTTTTT. Translating it yields CASSFATGDGELFF. The genes are TRBV5-1 and TRBJ2-2; 7 nucleotides align to TRBD1. The CDR3 has 14 amino acids. The J segment lost 7 bases and the V segment lost 2 bases, leaving 5 bases of the junction unmatched. CDR1 SGHRS and CDR2 YFSETQ come from the germline V gene.

The chain combines TRBV5-5 with TRBJ2-7, with D uncertain. Germline CDR1 reads SGHKS; CDR2 reads YYEKEE (reference sequence). This CDR3 has 11 amino acids. V lost 0 bases to trimming and J lost 6 bases, with 4 bases between them. CDR3 protein: CASSLVSEQYF. The CDR3 DNA sequence: TGTGCCAGCAGCTTGGTATCCGAGCAGTACTTC.

The chain employs TRBV3-1 (or the pseudogene TRBV3-2) and TRBJ1-3; a weak D match, TRBD1 (5 bases). CDR3 length: 18 amino acids. Trimming stripped 0 bases from V and 3 bases from J, with 18 bases between. In germline, CDR1 is LGHDT, CDR2 YNNKEL (reference sequence). The CDR3 protein is CASSQEDPRGLGGNTIYF. The CDR3 nucleotides are TGTGCCAGCAGCCAAGAAGACCCTAGGGGACTGGGTGGAAACACCATATATTTT.

V is TRBV6-1 and J is TRBJ2-5, with TRBD2 matching over 9 bases. This CDR3 comprises 14 residues. Germline trimming cut 3 bases from V and 2 bases from J; bases unmatched to any gene: 1. Germline CDR1 reads MNHNS; CDR2 reads SASEGT. This CDR3 is CASSERGGQETQYF. CDR3 nucleotide sequence: TGTGCCAGCAGTGAGCGGGGGGGACAAGAGACCCAGTACTTC.

The chain employs TRBV6-5 and TRBJ2-7; the D gene is possibly TRBD2 (6 bases). The CDR3 contains 13 residues. Germline-derived CDR1 and CDR2 are MNHEY and SVGAGI. The V end was cut by 10 bases, the J end by 3 bases, with 16 bases between. The CDR3 is CATQYAGGYEQYF. The DNA of the CDR3 is TGTGCCACCCAGTATGCCGGGGGCTACGAGCAGTACTTC.